A selection of T cell receptor beta chains follows, all from one sample in a study of beta chain features in type 1 diabetes. Assay: immunoSEQ multiplex PCR; the TCRdb copy retains only in-frame clones and omits some. The sample holds roughly 160,000 clones; 6% to 9% are singletons and the top ten take 0.5%. Source material: central memory CD4+ T cells from blood. The receptors stem from a young man with type 1 diabetes. Both conserved end residues are part of each CDR3.

J gene: TRBJ1-6; V gene: TRBV7-2; CDR3 protein: CASSLVGAGDSPLHF
J gene: TRBJ2-5; V gene: TRBV29-1; CDR3 protein: CSARRQGSETQYF
J gene: TRBJ1-4; V gene: TRBV5-1; CDR3 protein: CASSATGTLNEKLFF
J gene: TRBJ1-5; V gene: TRBV19; CDR3 protein: CASRRGNQPQHF
J gene: TRBJ2-6; V gene: TRBV4-1; CDR3 protein: CASSQDMSGVIFSGANVLTF
J gene: TRBJ2-3; V gene: TRBV4-2; CDR3 protein: CASSQDRGPTDTQYF
J gene: TRBJ2-3; V gene: TRBV6-5; CDR3 protein: CASLGLASSTDTQYF
J gene: TRBJ2-7; V gene: TRBV2; CDR3 protein: CASKEDSYEQYF
J gene: TRBJ1-2; V gene: TRBV12-5; CDR3 protein: CASGQTGDGYTF
J gene: TRBJ2-2; V gene: TRBV4-3; CDR3 protein: CASSQGEAGELFF
J gene: TRBJ1-1; V gene: TRBV6-6; CDR3 protein: CASSYPPTEAFF
J gene: TRBJ1-2; V gene: TRBV19; CDR3 protein: CASSLGSRPSYTF
J gene: TRBJ1-1; V gene: TRBV30; CDR3 protein: CAWSVVSANVRTQAFF
J gene: TRBJ2-1; V gene: TRBV19; CDR3 protein: CATEDRGHNEQFF
J gene: TRBJ2-7; V gene: TRBV5-1; CDR3 protein: CASSVSGGSSYEQYF
J gene: TRBJ1-4; V gene: TRBV25-1; CDR3 protein: CASSELSHRGREKLFF
J gene: TRBJ2-3; V gene: TRBV6-5; CDR3 protein: CASRIAGGAVDTQYF
J gene: TRBJ2-1; V gene: TRBV6-5; CDR3 protein: CASRHRDRGGGEQFF
J gene: TRBJ2-7; V gene: TRBV19; CDR3 protein: CASSVGTGPYEQYF
J gene: TRBJ1-2; V gene: TRBV9; CDR3 protein: CASSVGGTGEKYGYTF
J gene: TRBJ2-5; V gene: TRBV7-6; CDR3 protein: CASSLELGQTQYF
J gene: TRBJ2-5; V gene: TRBV7-2; CDR3 protein: CASSIKETQYF
J gene: TRBJ2-6; V gene: TRBV4-2; CDR3 protein: CASSRQQGLAGTGANVLTF
J gene: TRBJ2-1; V gene: TRBV11-2; CDR3 protein: CASSRLAGGPGANEQFF
J gene: TRBJ2-3; V gene: TRBV19; CDR3 protein: CASSIGRARDADTQYF
J gene: TRBJ2-5; V gene: TRBV7-9; CDR3 protein: CASTSGSQRETQYF
J gene: TRBJ2-5; V gene: TRBV5-6; CDR3 protein: CASSLEGRYQETQYF
J gene: TRBJ2-7; V gene: TRBV7-2; CDR3 protein: CASSLVEAYEQYF
J gene: TRBJ1-1; V gene: TRBV29-1; CDR3 protein: CSVDSPSGSRVF
J gene: TRBJ2-7; V gene: TRBV5-1; CDR3 protein: CASSQLAGGPTEKYEQYF
J gene: TRBJ2-7; V gene: TRBV7-9; CDR3 protein: CASSSSLTAPREQYF
J gene: TRBJ1-1; V gene: TRBV11-1; CDR3 protein: CASSLGSFHTEAFF
J gene: TRBJ1-2; V gene: TRBV6-5; CDR3 protein: CASSYSDKRGGGYTF
J gene: TRBJ2-3; V gene: TRBV28; CDR3 protein: CASSLGYDTQYF
J gene: TRBJ2-1; V gene: TRBV19; CDR3 protein: CASSLAGGNNEQFF
J gene: TRBJ2-1; V gene: TRBV6-6; CDR3 protein: CASERTSGTRVF
J gene: TRBJ2-1; V gene: TRBV28; CDR3 protein: CASSFSGGRYNEQFF
J gene: TRBJ2-7; V gene: TRBV11-2; CDR3 protein: CASRTTGTSYEQYF
J gene: TRBJ2-1; V gene: TRBV29-1; CDR3 protein: CSVSRGNEQFF
J gene: TRBJ2-1; V gene: TRBV4-1; CDR3 protein: CASSQNPSGGAPHEQFF
J gene: TRBJ2-5; V gene: TRBV11-3; CDR3 protein: CASSPGLAGGETQYF
J gene: TRBJ2-7; V gene: TRBV11-2; CDR3 protein: CASSRTSGGGYEQYF
J gene: TRBJ2-1; V gene: TRBV27; CDR3 protein: CASRINRDRGFSTAFF
J gene: TRBJ1-5; V gene: TRBV6-5; CDR3 protein: CAVTKGLVQPQHF
J gene: TRBJ1-5; V gene: TRBV5-8; CDR3 protein: CASSLAWLGGSNQPQHF
J gene: TRBJ2-7; V gene: TRBV10-3; CDR3 protein: CAINSGTGPNYEQYF
J gene: TRBJ2-3; V gene: TRBV9; CDR3 protein: CASSVGGQGLTDTQYF
J gene: TRBJ2-4; V gene: TRBV5-5; CDR3 protein: CASSSHLGTGYIQYF
J gene: TRBJ1-1; V gene: TRBV28; CDR3 protein: CASSFREGVAFF
J gene: TRBJ1-1; V gene: TRBV5-1; CDR3 protein: CASSLLTGEYTEAFF
J gene: TRBJ1-5; V gene: TRBV28; CDR3 protein: CASRLRGDPKSNQPQHF
J gene: TRBJ2-1; V gene: TRBV5-1; CDR3 protein: CASSLGGTTQDEQFF
J gene: TRBJ1-1; V gene: TRBV7-9; CDR3 protein: CASSLGQGEAFF
J gene: TRBJ2-5; V gene: TRBV29-1; CDR3 protein: CSVEGGAETQYF